Shown below are 22 T cell receptor beta chains from a single sample sequenced in a study of T cell repertoires in cytomegalovirus infection. For these receptors, no antigen is known. Via MiXCR, TCRdb re-called the reads, giving one row per CDR3 protein. The sample has about 68,000 distinct CDR3 sequences; roughly 20% are singletons. Sequenced sample: PBMCs, sequenced either directly or after in vitro stimulation (not recorded which). These receptors originate from a human donor in good health (CMV status not recorded). Some clones in this sample may be carry-over from other donors' samples.

This clonotype showed up just a few times. The chain uses TRBV10-3 and TRBJ2-1; 9 nucleotides match TRBD2. Germline V gives CDR1 ENHRY, CDR2 SYGVKD. The CDR3 consists of 13 residues. The V segment lost 7 bases and the J segment 8 bases; nucleotides outside the gene matches: 6. This chain's CDR3 is CAIKDSGSDEQFF. CDR3 bases: TGTGCCATCAAGGATAGCGGGAGCGATGAGCAGTTCTTC.

The rearrangement uses TRBV19 and TRBJ2-1; 15 bases line up with TRBD2. In germline, CDR1 is LNHDA, CDR2 SQIVND (reference sequence). Trimming cost V 5 bases and J 7 bases; bases outside gene matches: 9. The CDR3 spans 17 residues. DNA for the CDR3: TGTGCCAGTAGTGTGAGGACTAGCGGGAGGGCCTTGAATGAGCAGTTCTTC. It yields the protein CASSVRTSGRALNEQFF.

The V call is TRBV6-5, the J call TRBJ2-2; D gene uncertain. The CDR3 contains 15 residues. The ends were cut back, 6 bases at V and 2 bases at J, with 13 bases in the middle. Germline V gene data show CDR1 as MNHEY and CDR2 as SVGAGI. The chain's CDR3 is CASRPRPTNTGELFF. The CDR3 bases are TGTGCCAGCAGGCCCAGACCCACAAACACCGGGGAGCTGTTTTTT.

This clonotype appeared once. The gene calls are TRBV18 and TRBJ2-7; D may be TRBD1 (6 bases). The germline gives CDR1 KGHSH, CDR2 LQKENI. Between the trimmed V and J ends, which lost 2 bases and 5 bases, there was a span of 16 bases. The CDR3 extends over 15 amino acids. The CDR3 loop is CASSPTLRGSNEQYF. The DNA for the CDR3 is TGTGCCAGCTCACCAACCTTGAGGGGGTCCAACGAGCAGTACTTC.

This clonotype was detected only a few times. The chain employs TRBV7-9 and TRBJ1-1, with no clear D. Germline-derived CDR1 and CDR2 are SEHNR and FQNEAQ (reference sequence). V was cut by 5 bases and J by 4 bases, with 11 bases left in between. CDR3 size: 13 residues. For the CDR3, the DNA is TGTGCCAGCAGCCCCCTCGCAGGCACTGAAGCTTTCTTT. Translation: CASSPLAGTEAFF.

This rearrangement joins TRBV7-6 to TRBJ2-3; D gene ambiguous. This CDR3 has 13 residues. V shed 3 bases and J shed 4 bases, with 8 bases lying between them. In germline, CDR1 is SGHVS, CDR2 FNYEAQ. CDR3 residues: CASSFKAADTQYF. The CDR3 DNA reads TGTGCCAGCAGCTTTAAGGCGGCAGATACGCAGTATTTT.

This clonotype came up many times. CDR3 nucleotides: TGTGCCAGCAGCTTCGACTCATTTGGGAAGACCCAGTACTTC. Translating it yields CASSFDSFGKTQYF. The genes are TRBV7-2 and TRBJ2-5, with D unclear. Deletions cut 3 bases from V and 6 bases from J, with 14 bases between. Per the germline V gene, CDR1 is SGHTA and CDR2 is FQGNSA. This CDR3 region has 14 residues.

This clonotype was seen many times. J is TRBJ2-4 and V is TRBV7-2; unclear D gene. CDR1 and CDR2 (germline): SGHTA, FQGNSA. Deletions cut 5 bases from V and 10 bases from J, with 15 bases between. CDR3 length: 13 amino acids. The chain's CDR3 is CASSPGRALIQYF. As DNA, the CDR3 is TGTGCCAGCAGCCCCGGTAGGGCCCTAATTCAGTACTTC.

This clonotype was seen once. The DNA for the CDR3 is TGTGCCAGCAGCTTAGTTTCCGGGGGCGCAGAGGAGACCCAGTACTTC. Residues: CASSLVSGGAEETQYF. The gene calls are TRBV7-6 and TRBJ2-5, with D perhaps assigned TRBD1 or TRBD2 (6 bases each). This CDR3 contains 16 residues. Looked up from germline, CDR1 is SGHVS and CDR2 is FNYEAQ. Deletions cut 1 base from V and 5 bases from J, with 17 bases between.

The chain carries TRBV7-9 and TRBJ2-7, with D tentatively TRBD2 (5 bases). The CDR3 covers 14 residues. V lost 5 bases to trimming and J lost 0 bases, with 11 bases between them. The germline CDR1 and CDR2 sequences are SEHNR and FQNEAQ (reference sequence). In DNA, the CDR3 is TGTGCCAGCAGCGCCCGGACTGCCTCCTACGAGCAGTACTTC. Its protein product is CASSARTASYEQYF.

The genes are TRBV2 and TRBJ2-7; 8 nucleotides match TRBD2. The germline gives CDR1 SNHLY, CDR2 FYNNEI. The CDR3 has 15 residues. With 6 bases clipped from V and 2 bases from J, the junction kept 9 bases outside the gene matches. This CDR3 is CASRVSGRDPYEQYV. In DNA, the CDR3 is TGTGCCAGCAGGGTGAGCGGGAGAGACCCCTACGAGCAGTACGTC.

The CDR3 DNA reads as TGCGCCAGCAGCCAAGATCCCCTAGGCTACACCTTC. Protein product: CASSQDPLGYTF. The chain combines TRBV4-1 with TRBJ1-2; D is uncertain. This CDR3 spans 12 amino acids. The V end lost 0 bases, the J end lost 8 bases, and 7 bases lay between the germline ends. Germline assignment: CDR1 MGHRA and CDR2 YSYEKL.

The table lists this clonotype with a few counts. This chain connects TRBV11-2 to TRBJ1-2; 7 bases map to TRBD1. The V gene's germline CDR1 is SGHAT and CDR2 FQNNGV. This CDR3 has 13 amino acids. J gave up 4 bases and V 3 bases, and 2 bases lay outside the gene matches. The CDR3 bases are TGTGCCAGCAGCTTCGGGACAGCCTATGGCTACACCTTC. The encoded protein is CASSFGTAYGYTF.

The chain couples TRBV28 to TRBJ1-5; D possibly corresponds to TRBD1 (5 bases). The V end was cut by 3 bases, the J end by 11 bases, with 8 bases between. Germline V gene sequence: CDR1 MDHEN, CDR2 SYDVKM. The length of the CDR3 is 11 residues. CDR3 residues: CASSLAGTQHF. As DNA, the CDR3 is TGTGCCAGCAGTTTGGCAGGGACCCAGCATTTT.

This chain uses TRBV6-6 with TRBJ2-7; D is uncertain. The germline V gene encodes CDR1 MNHNY and CDR2 SVGAGI (reference sequence). V was clipped by 7 bases and J by 6 bases, with 13 bases between them. The CDR3 is 12 residues long. This CDR3 is CASINSLGEQYV. DNA of the CDR3: TGTGCCAGCATTAACAGTCTGGGCGAGCAGTACGTC.

This clonotype appeared a few times. The chain employs TRBV29-1 and TRBJ1-2, with 7 nucleotides matching TRBD1. Trimming at V came to 0 bases and at J to 4 bases, leaving 11 bases not matched to a gene. Germline V gene lookup returns CDR1 SQVTM and CDR2 ANQGSEA. The CDR3 is 16 amino acids. The chain's CDR3 is CSVEDLGQGVSYGYTF. The CDR3 DNA reads as TGCAGCGTTGAAGATCTTGGGCAGGGGGTATCCTATGGCTACACCTTC.

In this sample, this clonotype turned up a few times. The V gene is TRBV19, the J gene TRBJ1-4; D gene uncertain. Trimming pared 0 bases from V and 6 bases from J, leaving 17 bases between. The V gene's germline CDR1 is LNHDA and CDR2 SQIVND (reference sequence). The CDR3 extends over 17 amino acids. The DNA for the CDR3 is TGTGCCAGTAGTATAGATTATCGGTCAGGCGGTTATGAAAAACTGTTTTTT. Encoded protein: CASSIDYRSGGYEKLFF.

This sequence joins TRBV6-2 or TRBV6-3 and TRBJ1-5; the match to TRBD1 covers 8 bases. CDR1 and CDR2 (germline): MNHEY, SVGEGT. The CDR3 covers 16 residues. The junction had 7 bases not matched to a gene; V was cut back by 5 bases and J by 1 base. The CDR3 spells CASSGGQAGSNQPQHF. The CDR3 DNA follows: TGTGCCAGCAGTGGGGGACAGGCTGGGAGCAATCAGCCCCAGCATTTT.

The gene calls are TRBV20-1 and TRBJ2-7; TRBD1 is a possible D gene (5 bases). Germline assignment: CDR1 DFQATT and CDR2 SNEGSKA (reference sequence). V was clipped by 5 bases and J by 1 base, with 9 bases between them. This CDR3 spans 12 amino acids. CDR3 DNA sequence: TGCAGTGCTCACGACAGATCCTACGAGCAGTACTTC. This codes for CSAHDRSYEQYF.

Concerning this clonotype itself: This could be a read error, since a much larger clone is one nucleotide away. The J gene is TRBJ2-3, the V gene TRBV7-2; 11 positions match TRBD2. The germline V gene has CDR1 SGHTA and CDR2 FQGNSA. CDR3 length: 15 amino acids. The CDR3 protein is CANSLEASGGTTQYF. As DNA, the CDR3 is TGTGCCAACAGCTTAGAGGCTAGCGGGGGGACTACGCAGTATTTT. Filled out from reference TRBV7-2 and TRBJ2-3, the complete variable domain reads GAGVSQSPSNKVTEKGKDVELRCDPISGHTALYWYRQSLGQGLEFLIYFQGNSAPDKSGLPSDRFSAERTGGSVSTLTIQRTQQEDSAVYLCANSLEASGGTTQYFGPGTRLTVL.

This chain uses TRBV7-6 with TRBJ2-7; TRBD1 matches at 7 bases. V was clipped by 1 base and J by 4 bases; unmatched bases: 7. CDR1 and CDR2 from the germline V gene are SGHVS and FNYEAQ. The CDR3 has 15 residues. The chain's CDR3 is CASSLGSGQIYEQYF. The CDR3 nucleotides read TGTGCCAGCAGCTTAGGGTCGGGACAGATTTACGAGCAGTACTTC. The complete variable domain, with remaining parts taken from reference TRBV7-6 and TRBJ2-7, reads GAGVSQSPRYKVTKRGQDVALRCDPISGHVSLYWYRQALGQGPEFLTYFNYEAQQDKSGLPNDRFSAERPEGSISTLTIQRTEQRDSAMYRCASSLGSGQIYEQYFGPGTRLTVT.

This clonotype was observed a few times. The genes are TRBV6-5 and TRBJ1-2, with 8 positions matching TRBD1. The CDR3 totals 16 residues. Trimming at V came to 2 bases and at J to 2 bases, leaving 7 bases not matched to a gene. Germline assignment: CDR1 MNHEY and CDR2 SVGAGI. CDR3 sequence (DNA): TGTGCCAGCAGTTACCGCGACAGGGGCCCGAACTATGGCTACACCTTC. This translates into CASSYRDRGPNYGYTF.